This T cell receptor beta chain stems from a study of early T cells in non-severe SARS-CoV-2 infection. As for the study in general: The authors sequenced bulk RNA from unsorted whole blood, leaving chains unpaired. Study outcomes and limitations: The study's VDJdb matching favored anti-spike CD8 responses and missed private and CD4 specificities.

This clonotype was found a few times. As yet, its antigen is unknown. Attachment of unique molecular identifiers to individual cDNA molecules was performed. TCRdb passed the 5' RACE reads through MiXCR, listing each CDR3 protein once. The table has around 60,000 distinct CDR3 sequences, 8.5% to 10% seen once. The source material was whole blood. This sequence originates from an adult who was a healthcare worker with PCR-confirmed SARS-CoV-2 infection or an uninfected control (not recorded which).

The CDR3 sequence: CASSLQGLSYEQYF. The DNA for the CDR3 is TGTGCCAGCAGCCTACAGGGATTGTCCTACGAGCAGTACTTC. The chain is built from TRBV7-9 and TRBJ2-7; a weak D match, TRBD1 (6 bases). Germline CDR1 SEHNR, CDR2 FQNEAQ (reference sequence). Trimming cost V 5 bases and J 1 base, with 12 bases left between them. This CDR3 contains 14 residues.